These 12 T cell receptor beta chains were all obtained from the same sample, sequenced in a study of T cell responses to AZD1222 COVID-19 vaccine. Repertoires were generated with immunoSEQ multiplex PCR, while TCRdb's copy carries only in-frame clones and drops some. The table lists some 150,000 clones, around 87% of them singletons. Sequenced material: peripheral blood, taken 28 days after the second AZD1222 dose. These receptors all come from an adult who received the AZD1222 COVID-19 vaccine.

The rearrangement links TRBV5-1 to TRBJ1-4; D is undetermined. V was cut by 1 base and J by 8 bases, with 9 bases left in between. The V gene's germline CDR1 is SGHRS and CDR2 YFSETQ. The CDR3 spans 13 residues. CDR3 nucleotide sequence: TGCGCCAGCAGCTTGTATTCTGTAGAAAAACTGTTTTTT. It is translated as CASSLYSVEKLFF.

This clone has only a few counts. The genes are TRBV30 and TRBJ1-5; maybe TRBD1 (5 bases). This CDR3 has 14 residues. CDR1 and CDR2 from the germline V gene are GTSNPN and SVGIG (reference sequence). V lost 1 base, J lost 7 bases, and 14 bases lay in between. CDR3 amino acids: CAWSGGGGWQPQHF. The DNA for the CDR3 is TGTGCCTGGAGTGGGGGCGGGGGGTGGCAGCCCCAGCATTTT. The variable domain in full, completed from reference TRBV30 and TRBJ1-5, reads SQTIHQWPATLVQPVGSPLSLECTVEGTSNPNLYWYRQAAGRGLQLLFYSVGIGQISSEVPQNLSASRPQDRQFILSSKKLLLSDSGFYLCAWSGGGGWQPQHFGDGTRLSIL.

The chain uses TRBV5-4 and TRBJ1-2; D gene uncertain. Germline CDR1 and CDR2: SGHNT and YYREEE (reference sequence). CDR3 length: 12 amino acids. V was pared by 1 base and J by 8 bases, with 9 bases between. CDR3 sequence: CASSLRPGGYTF. The CDR3 coding sequence is TGTGCCAGCAGCTTGCGTCCCGGGGGCTACACCTTC.

This clone was seen only a few times. V gene TRBV5-4 combines with J gene TRBJ1-2; tentatively, D is TRBD1 (5 bases). This CDR3 is built from 15 residues. In germline, CDR1 is SGHNT, CDR2 YYREEE (reference sequence). Trimming shortened V by 4 bases and J by 2 bases, and 15 bases separated the two germline ends. The CDR3 here is CASSLSGTDNYGYTF. CDR3 DNA: TGTGCCAGCAGCCTATCCGGGACGGACAACTATGGCTACACCTTC.

CDR3 sequence: CASSIVRGGEAFF. CDR3 in DNA: TGTGCCAGTAGTATTGTCCGGGGAGGTGAAGCTTTCTTT. This sequence joins TRBV19 and TRBJ1-1; unclear D gene. Germline CDR1 is LNHDA and CDR2 is SQIVND (reference sequence). Trimming pared 3 bases from V and 7 bases from J, leaving 12 bases between. This CDR3 contains 13 residues.

The rearrangement uses TRBV24-1 and TRBJ2-1; tentatively, D is TRBD1 (6 bases). V lost 1 base and J lost 7, with 16 bases in between. The germline V gene has CDR1 KGHDR and CDR2 SFDVKD. The CDR3 runs to 16 residues. Written as DNA, the CDR3 is TGTGCCACCAGTGATTTTAGGGCAGGGGCAGTTAATGAGCAGTTCTTC. The encoded protein is CATSDFRAGAVNEQFF.

The chain links TRBV9 to TRBJ1-1, with D possibly matching TRBD1 (5 bases). V was shortened by 0 bases and J by 4 bases, with 10 bases between the two germline ends. In germline, CDR1 is SGDLS, CDR2 YYNGEE. The CDR3 is 14 residues long. The CDR3 DNA sequence: TGTGCCAGCAGCGTAGGGGGGACCGGCACTGAAGCTTTCTTT. Translating it yields CASSVGGTGTEAFF.

CDR3: CASSLGRGVYEQYF. In DNA form, the CDR3 reads TGCGCCAGCAGCTTGGGAAGAGGAGTATACGAGCAGTACTTC. The rearrangement joins TRBV5-1 to TRBJ2-7; D is ambiguous. Germline values: CDR1 SGHRS, CDR2 YFSETQ. This CDR3 is 14 amino acids long. Deletions cut 0 bases from V and 4 bases from J, with 11 bases between.

This chain joins TRBV27 and TRBJ2-3; the D is unclear. The CDR3 runs 17 residues. V was pared by 4 bases and J by 0 bases, with 17 bases between. CDR1 and CDR2 (germline): MNHEY, SMNVEV (reference sequence). The CDR3 reads CASSYFQTSSSTDTQYF. CDR3 nucleotides: TGTGCCAGCAGTTATTTCCAGACCTCTTCTAGCACAGATACGCAGTATTTT.

V and J are TRBV27 and TRBJ1-6; 9 bases align to TRBD1. J was trimmed by 10 bases and V by 3 bases; bases with no gene match: 10. This CDR3 is built from 16 residues. Looked up from germline, CDR1 is MNHEY and CDR2 is SMNVEV (reference sequence). The CDR3 loop reads CASSLIGTGLGSPLHF. Here the CDR3 DNA reads TGTGCCAGCAGTTTGATCGGGACAGGGCTGGGATCACCCCTCCACTTT.

The V gene is TRBV3-1 (or the pseudogene TRBV3-2), the J gene TRBJ2-3; D is unresolved. V gave up 1 base and J gave up 1 base, with 12 bases separating them. The CDR3 has 16 residues. Germline V gives CDR1 LGHDT, CDR2 YNNKEL (reference sequence). The CDR3, as DNA: TGTGCCAGCAGCCAAGCTTTCGCGCGTCGCACAGATACGCAGTATTTT. It encodes CASSQAFARRTDTQYF.

This clone was found once. This chain uses TRBV27 with TRBJ2-5; a weak D match, TRBD1 (5 bases). The CDR3 loop spans 14 amino acids. The germline V gene has CDR1 MNHEY and CDR2 SMNVEV (reference sequence). Trimming took off 7 bases at V and 2 bases at J, with 14 bases between the two ends. CDR3 region: CASNHQGPQETQYF. The DNA for the CDR3 is TGTGCCAGCAACCACCAGGGCCCACAAGAGACCCAGTACTTC.